The 21 T cell receptor beta chains below were found in one sample sequenced in a study of blood T cell repertoires in COVID-19. Here immunoSEQ multiplex PCR was the method, and the copy in TCRdb shows in-frame clones only, minus some. The table lists 95,000 to 150,000 clones, 80% to 90% of them singletons, with less than 5% in the top ten. The sample was peripheral blood. The receptor set was obtained from a man aged 35-49 years with acute or convalescent COVID-19.

This clone occurred once. J is TRBJ1-2 and V is TRBV20-1, with 8 bases fitting TRBD1. CDR3 size: 15 residues. From germline, CDR1 is DFQATT and CDR2 SNEGSKA (reference sequence). V shed 3 bases, J shed 5 bases, and the junction held 11 bases outside the gene matches. The chain's CDR3 is CSASKGAGGVYGYTF. The CDR3 DNA is TGCAGTGCTAGTAAGGGGGCAGGGGGCGTTTATGGCTACACCTTC.

The chain is built from TRBV19 and TRBJ1-2, with D maybe TRBD1 (6 bases). Trimming cost V 6 bases and J 4 bases, with 12 bases left between them. The CDR3 spans 13 residues. Germline values: CDR1 LNHDA, CDR2 SQIVND (reference sequence). The CDR3 DNA follows: TGTGCCAGTAGAACACAGGGTACCTATGGCTACACCTTC. Its translation is CASRTQGTYGYTF.

The J gene is TRBJ2-1, the V gene TRBV19, with 7 bases identical to TRBD1. The CDR3 covers 18 residues. Trimming took 3 bases from V and 2 from J; bases not matched to a gene: 13. Germline V gene data show CDR1 as LNHDA and CDR2 as SQIVND (reference sequence). The CDR3 spells CASSIAFSDRWPYNEQFF. The CDR3 region has the DNA TGTGCCAGTAGTATCGCTTTCTCGGACAGGTGGCCCTACAATGAGCAGTTCTTC. The full variable domain, its missing parts supplied by reference TRBV19 and TRBJ2-1, is DGGITQSPKYLFRKEGQNVTLSCEQNLNHDAMYWYRQDPGQGLRLIYYSQIVNDFQKGDIAEGYSVSREKKESFPLTVTSAQKNPTAFYLCASSIAFSDRWPYNEQFFGPGTRLTVL.

J is TRBJ1-3 and V is TRBV5-6; D is uncertain. The V end was cut by 4 bases, the J end by 0 bases, with 11 bases between. The length of the CDR3 is 15 residues. Germline V lookup: CDR1 SGHDT, CDR2 YYEEEE. The CDR3 region is CASSPGGGSGNTIYF. The CDR3 nucleotides are TGTGCCAGCAGCCCGGGAGGAGGCTCTGGAAACACCATATATTTT.

The chain joins TRBV7-6 to TRBJ2-7, with 10 bases aligning to TRBD2. In germline, CDR1 is SGHVS, CDR2 FNYEAQ. The CDR3 runs 17 residues. V lost 0 bases to trimming and J lost 4 bases; unmatched junction nucleotides: 9. CDR3 DNA: TGTGCCAGCAGCTTAGCCCCACCTAGCGGGAGCAGTTACGAGCAGTACTTC. This encodes CASSLAPPSGSSYEQYF.

Only a few counts were recorded for this clone. The J gene is TRBJ1-2, the V gene TRBV19, with 9 bases lining up with TRBD1. CDR1 LNHDA and CDR2 SQIVND come from the germline V gene (reference sequence). The CDR3 is 13 amino acids. V lost 6 bases and J lost 8; bases outside the gene matches: 7. The CDR3 DNA follows: TGTGCCAGTAGCCTCGGGACAGGGTGGGGCTACACCTTC. Translation: CASSLGTGWGYTF.

CDR3 in DNA: TGTGCCAGCAGTTACTCATCAAATAGCAATCAGCCCCAGCATTTT. This translates into CASSYSSNSNQPQHF. V is TRBV6-5 and J is TRBJ1-5; D not resolved. Trimming took off 0 bases at V and 0 bases at J, with 6 bases between the two ends. The CDR3 loop spans 15 amino acids. Looked up from germline, CDR1 is MNHEY and CDR2 is SVGAGI.

This clone was counted a few times. At the DNA level, this CDR3 is encoded by other sequences in the same sample as well. CDR3 in DNA: TGTGCCAGTAGTATAGACAGGAACACTGAAGCTTTCTTT. Translated: CASSIDRNTEAFF. The V gene is TRBV19, the J gene TRBJ1-1; D gene ambiguous. CDR3 size: 13 residues. Germline CDR1 LNHDA, CDR2 SQIVND (reference sequence). The ends were cut back, 0 bases at V and 1 base at J, with 3 bases in the middle.

The rearrangement uses TRBV29-1 and TRBJ2-1; 9 nucleotides line up with TRBD2. The CDR3 spans 16 residues. Trimming removed 8 bases from V and 4 bases from J; junction bases left unmatched: 15. Looked up from germline, CDR1 is SQVTM and CDR2 is ANQGSEA. CDR3 region: CSCGGVAGDPYNEQFF. In DNA, the CDR3 is TGCAGCTGCGGGGGGGTAGCGGGAGACCCTTACAATGAGCAGTTCTTC.

The chain combines TRBV15 with TRBJ1-4; D is unresolved. This CDR3 region has 16 residues. Germline V CDR1 and CDR2: LNHNV, YYDKDF (reference sequence). V was cut by 1 base and J by 1 base, with 10 bases left in between. The CDR3 bases are TGTGCCACCAGCAGAGGAGCGGACGGAACTAATGAAAAACTGTTTTTT. Amino acids: CATSRGADGTNEKLFF.

The chain employs TRBV6-1 and TRBJ2-3; TRBD2 aligns across 10 bases. The CDR3 covers 12 residues. Trimming took 3 bases from V and 15 from J; bases not matched to a gene: 6. CDR1 MNHNS and CDR2 SASEGT come from the germline V gene. As DNA, the CDR3 is TGTGCCAGCAGTGATACTAGCGGGGCCCGATATTTT. It encodes CASSDTSGARYF.

A single count supports this clone. The chain joins TRBV27 to TRBJ1-5, with 9 bases lining up with TRBD1. The germline gives CDR1 MNHEY, CDR2 SMNVEV (reference sequence). V gave up 6 bases and J gave up 6 bases; unmatched junction bases: 6. CDR3 length equals 14 residues. This CDR3 reads CASSWTGDSQPQHF. DNA for the CDR3: TGTGCCAGCAGCTGGACAGGGGATAGTCAGCCCCAGCATTTT.

This chain uses TRBV14 with TRBJ2-3, with 7 bases lining up with TRBD2. V shed 4 bases, J shed 0 bases, and the junction held 4 bases outside the gene matches. This CDR3 has 15 amino acids. The V gene's germline CDR1 is SGHDN and CDR2 FVKESK. The CDR3 loop is CASSLRGGSTDTQYF. Written as DNA, the CDR3 is TGTGCCAGCAGCCTTCGCGGGGGTAGCACAGATACGCAGTATTTT.

This clone was observed a single time. The CDR3 loop reads CASSIVESGYTF. In nucleotides, the CDR3 is TGTGCCAGTAGTATTGTTGAGAGTGGCTACACCTTC. The chain employs TRBV19 and TRBJ1-2; D remains unclear. Trimming removed 3 bases from V and 7 bases from J, with 9 bases in between. The germline CDR1 and CDR2 sequences are LNHDA and SQIVND (reference sequence). This CDR3 contains 12 residues.

This clone occurred once. V gene TRBV6-2 or TRBV6-3 combines with J gene TRBJ2-1, with 11 bases aligning to TRBD2. Germline V gene data show CDR1 as MNHEY and CDR2 as SVGEGT. J lost 5 bases, V lost 4 bases, and 7 bases had no gene match. The CDR3 extends over 16 amino acids. As DNA, the CDR3 is TGTGCCAGCAGTTCATTAGCGGGGGGGCACCACAATGAGCAGTTCTTC. Amino acid sequence: CASSSLAGGHHNEQFF.

The rearrangement uses TRBV5-1 and TRBJ2-1, with 8 bases matching TRBD2. CDR3 size: 15 residues. The V segment lost 4 bases and the J segment 0 bases; nucleotides outside the gene matches: 3. Germline CDR1 reads SGHRS; CDR2 reads YFSETQ. As DNA, the CDR3 is TGCGCCAGCAGCGTAGCGGGGACCTCCTACAATGAGCAGTTCTTC. Amino acid sequence: CASSVAGTSYNEQFF.

The chain recombines TRBV30 with TRBJ2-7; 7 nucleotides align to TRBD1. CDR1 and CDR2 from the germline V gene are GTSNPN and SVGIG (reference sequence). The CDR3 loop spans 11 amino acids. V lost 6 bases and J lost 7; bases outside the gene matches: 6. DNA for the CDR3: TGTGCCTGCCGGACAGGTCCTGAGCAGTACTTC. Translation: CACRTGPEQYF.

The gene calls are TRBV3-1 (or the pseudogene TRBV3-2) and TRBJ2-7; D not certain. The ends were cut back, 4 bases at V and 2 bases at J, with 12 bases in the middle. The CDR3 totals 14 residues. CDR1 is LGHDT and CDR2 is YNNKEL in the germline V gene (reference sequence). The CDR3 sequence is CASSLTGYTYEQYF. As DNA, the CDR3 is TGTGCCAGCAGCCTGACTGGGTATACCTACGAGCAGTACTTC.

CDR3 nucleotides: TGTGCCAGCAGCGGGAACAGGGCCGCGAACACCGGGGAGCTGTTTTTT. It is translated as CASSGNRAANTGELFF. This chain links TRBV5-8 with TRBJ2-2, with D possibly TRBD1 on 6 matching bases. Germline V gene lookup returns CDR1 SGHTS and CDR2 YDEGEE. The length of the CDR3 is 16 residues. Deletions cut 4 bases from V and 0 bases from J, with 13 bases between.

This chain links TRBV3-1 (or the pseudogene TRBV3-2) with TRBJ1-5; no clear D gene. Between the trimmed V and J ends, which lost 3 bases and 7 bases, there was a span of 13 bases. Germline V CDR1 and CDR2: LGHDT, YNNKEL (reference sequence). CDR3 length equals 14 residues. The CDR3 nucleotides read TGTGCCAGCAGCCAGCATTCAGGCGGGCAGCCCCAGCATTTT. Protein sequence: CASSQHSGGQPQHF.

The chain uses TRBV2 and TRBJ1-5; TRBD1 matches at 10 bases. This CDR3 contains 15 residues. The germline V gene encodes CDR1 SNHLY and CDR2 FYNNEI. Trimming at V came to 3 bases and at J to 5 bases, leaving 4 bases not matched to a gene. The CDR3 DNA is TGTGCCAGCAGTGAGAGCGGACAGGGGGATCAGCCCCAGCATTTT. Its translation: CASSESGQGDQPQHF.